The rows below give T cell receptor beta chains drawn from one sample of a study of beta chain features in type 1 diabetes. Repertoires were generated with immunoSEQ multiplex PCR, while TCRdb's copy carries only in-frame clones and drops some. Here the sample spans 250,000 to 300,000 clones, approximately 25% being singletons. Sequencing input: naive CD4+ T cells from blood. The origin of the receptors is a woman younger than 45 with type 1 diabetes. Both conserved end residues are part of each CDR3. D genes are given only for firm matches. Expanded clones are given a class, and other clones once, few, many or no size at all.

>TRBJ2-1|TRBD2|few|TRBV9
TGTGCCAGCAGCCCCGGACTAGCGGGAGTGTCCTACAATGAGCAGTTCTTC
CASSPGLAGVSYNEQFF
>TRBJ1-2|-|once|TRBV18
TGTGCCAGCTCATGGGCAGCAAGGGAACAGGTTGGCTACACCTTC
CASSWAAREQVGYTF
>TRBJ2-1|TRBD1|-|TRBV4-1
TGCGCCAGCAGCCAAGATTGGACAGGGGTGGTCCTCTACAATGAGCAGTTCTTC
CASSQDWTGVVLYNEQFF
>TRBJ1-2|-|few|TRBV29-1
TGCAGCGTTGAACCCCGGGGTTCTAACTATGGCTACACCTTC
CSVEPRGSNYGYTF
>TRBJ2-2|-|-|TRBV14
TGTGCCAGCAGCCCCAGGGTGACCGGGGAGCTGTTTTTT
CASSPRVTGELFF
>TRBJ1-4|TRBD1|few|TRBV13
TGTGCCAGCAGCCGCGCGGGACAGCTTAATGAAAAACTGTTTTTT
CASSRAGQLNEKLFF
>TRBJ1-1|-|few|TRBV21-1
TGTGCCAGCAGCACCCCCTGCGGCCAGAACACTGAAGCTTTCTTT
CASSTPCGQNTEAFF
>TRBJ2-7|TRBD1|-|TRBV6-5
TGTGCCAGCAGGATGCAGGGGGCCTCCTACGAGCAGTACTTC
CASRMQGASYEQYF
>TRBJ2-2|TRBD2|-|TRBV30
TGTGCCTGGAGTACAGCGGGAGGGCCGACGAACACCGGGGAGCTGTTTTTT
CAWSTAGGPTNTGELFF
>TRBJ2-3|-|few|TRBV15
TGTGCCACCAGCAGAGATATCGGGGGTAATACGCAGTATTTT
CATSRDIGGNTQYF
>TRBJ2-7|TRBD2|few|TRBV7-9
TGTGCCAGCAGCCCAGGGACTAGCGGGACCGAGTACGAGCAGTACTTC
CASSPGTSGTEYEQYF
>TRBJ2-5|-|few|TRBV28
TGTGCCAGCAGTTCACCAGGGCCTGAGACCCAGTACTTC
CASSSPGPETQYF
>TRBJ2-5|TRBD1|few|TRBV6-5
TGTGCCAGCAGTTACCCGGCAGGGGGAGAGACCCAGTACTTC
CASSYPAGGETQYF
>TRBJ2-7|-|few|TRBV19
TGTGCCAGTAGTATCGGCAGGGGCCAGACCTACGAGCAGTACTTC
CASSIGRGQTYEQYF
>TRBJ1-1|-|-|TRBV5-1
TGCGCCAGCAAAAGGGAGCCGGCGAACACTGAAGCTTTCTTT
CASKREPANTEAFF
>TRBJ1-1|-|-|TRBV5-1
TGCGCCAGCAGCCTTGACAGGTTGAACACTGAAGCTTTCTTT
CASSLDRLNTEAFF
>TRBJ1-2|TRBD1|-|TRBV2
TGTGCCAGCAGTCTATCGGGACAGTCGAGGGGGTATGGCTACACCTTC
CASSLSGQSRGYGYTF
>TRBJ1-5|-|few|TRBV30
TGTGCCTGGAGTGTACGGTCAGGTCAGCCCCAGCATTTT
CAWSVRSGQPQHF
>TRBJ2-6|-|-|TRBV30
TGTGCCTGGAGAATGGGGGGTACAGGGGCCAACGTCCTGACTTTC
CAWRMGGTGANVLTF
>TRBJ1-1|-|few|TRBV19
TGTGCCAGTAAGGAGAGACCGAACACTGAAGCTTTCTTT
CASKERPNTEAFF
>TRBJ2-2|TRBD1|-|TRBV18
TGTGCCAGCTGGCCCGGGACAGGGAACACCGGGGAGCTGTTTTTT
CASWPGTGNTGELFF
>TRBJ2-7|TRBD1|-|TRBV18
TGTGCCAGCTCAGGAACCGGGACAGGTCTCTATGAGCAGTACTTC
CASSGTGTGLYEQYF
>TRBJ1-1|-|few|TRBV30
TGTGCCTGGTCGAGAACTGAAGCTTTCTTT
CAWSRTEAFF
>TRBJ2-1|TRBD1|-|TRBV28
TGTGCCAGCAGTTTGGTCGGGACAGGGAACAATGAGCAGTTCTTC
CASSLVGTGNNEQFF
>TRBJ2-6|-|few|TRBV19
TGTGCCAGTAGTATAGCATCTGGGGAGTTTGGTGGGGCCAACGTCCTGACTTTC
CASSIASGEFGGANVLTF
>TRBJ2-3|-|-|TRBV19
TGTGCCAGTAGTATAGCCCAAGATACGCAGTATTTT
CASSIAQDTQYF
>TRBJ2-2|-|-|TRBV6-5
TGTGCCAGCAGACAACAGGGTTTTGGGCTGTTTTTT
CASRQQGFGLFF
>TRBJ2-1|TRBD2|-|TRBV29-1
TGCAGCGTTTCTCTGAGCGGGATTGGGGGCAATGAGCAGTTCTTC
CSVSLSGIGGNEQFF
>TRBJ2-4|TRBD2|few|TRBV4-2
TGTGCCAGCAGCAATAGCGGGAGTACCGCCAAAAACATTCAGTACTTC
CASSNSGSTAKNIQYF
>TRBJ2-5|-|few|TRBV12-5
TGTGCTAGTGGTTTGGCGCTCACAGGGAAAGAGACCCAGTACTTC
CASGLALTGKETQYF
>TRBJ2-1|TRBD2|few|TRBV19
TGTGCCAGTAGTACCCTAGCGGGAGGATATGAGCAGTTCTTC
CASSTLAGGYEQFF
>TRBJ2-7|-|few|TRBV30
TGTGCCTGGAGAGGAGGCGGTGCATCCAGTCCGAGCTCCTACGAGCAGTACTTC
CAWRGGGASSPSSYEQYF
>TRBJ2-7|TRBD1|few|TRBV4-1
TGCGCCAGCAGCCCCCAAGGGACAGGGTCCTACGAGCAGTACTTC
CASSPQGTGSYEQYF
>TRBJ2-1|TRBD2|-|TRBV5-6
TGTGCCGGGCAGCTGCTAGCGGGCAATGAGCAGTTCTTC
CAGQLLAGNEQFF
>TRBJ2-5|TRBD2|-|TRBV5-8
TGTGCCAGCAGCTCCGGACTAGCGGGAGGCCAAGAGACCCAGTACTTC
CASSSGLAGGQETQYF
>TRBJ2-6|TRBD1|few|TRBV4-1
TGCGCCAGCAGCCAACGGACAGGCTCTGGGGCCAACGTCCTGACTTTC
CASSQRTGSGANVLTF
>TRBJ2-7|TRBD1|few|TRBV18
TGTGCCAGCTCACCCGCGGGACAGGGGAGATACGAGCAGTACTTC
CASSPAGQGRYEQYF
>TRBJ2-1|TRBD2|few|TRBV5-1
TGCGCCAGCAGCTTGGGGACGGGAGGGCCGGGTGAGCAGTTCTTC
CASSLGTGGPGEQFF
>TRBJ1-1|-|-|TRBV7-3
TGTGCCAGCAGCTTAGGGCAGTCGAACACTGAAGCTTTCTTT
CASSLGQSNTEAFF
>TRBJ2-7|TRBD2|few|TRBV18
TGTGCCAGCTCACCACCGGCGGGAGGGCCGCACGAGCAGTACTTC
CASSPPAGGPHEQYF
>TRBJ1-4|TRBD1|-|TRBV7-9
TGTGCCAGCAGCGACAGGGGTAATGAAAAACTGTTTTTT
CASSDRGNEKLFF
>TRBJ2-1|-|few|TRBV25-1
TGTGCCAGCAGTGGAGGTGACGGCAATGAGCAGTTCTTC
CASSGGDGNEQFF
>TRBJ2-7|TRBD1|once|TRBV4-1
TGCGCCAGCAGCCATCCGGGACAGGGGGCATGGGAGCAGTACTTC
CASSHPGQGAWEQYF
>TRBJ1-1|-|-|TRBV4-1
TGCGCCAGCAGCCAAGAAATACTCTGGGGAGGGAACACTGAAGCTTTCTTT
CASSQEILWGGNTEAFF
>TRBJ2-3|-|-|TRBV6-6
TGTGCCAGCACCCCGGGCCGAGGGATGGATACGCAGTATTTT
CASTPGRGMDTQYF
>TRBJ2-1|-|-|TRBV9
TGTGCCAGCAGCCAACAGGGTGGCGATCAGCAGTTCTTC
CASSQQGGDQQFF
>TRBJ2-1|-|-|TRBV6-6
TGTGCCAGCAGTTCCCAGGGGGGCTCCTACAATGAGCAGTTCTTC
CASSSQGGSYNEQFF
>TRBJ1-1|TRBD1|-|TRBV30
TGTGCCTGGAGTGACCGGGACAGGGGAATCGGAGCTTTCTTT
CAWSDRDRGIGAFF
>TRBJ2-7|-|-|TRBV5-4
TGTGCCAGCAGCGATAAACCAGGGCTGAGCTCCTACGAGCAGTACTTC
CASSDKPGLSSYEQYF
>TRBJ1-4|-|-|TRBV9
TGTGCCAGCAGCGTAGACGCAGGGTTTCGCGAAAAACTGTTTTTT
CASSVDAGFREKLFF
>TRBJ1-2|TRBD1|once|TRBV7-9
TGTGCCAGCAGCCGTCAGACAGGGGCCAAAGCTAACTATGGCTACACCTTC
CASSRQTGAKANYGYTF
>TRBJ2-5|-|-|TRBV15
TGTGCCACCAGCAGAGAGATTGGAGCGGGCCAAGAGACCCAGTACTTC
CATSREIGAGQETQYF